Listed here are 20 T cell receptor beta chains from one sample, sequenced in a study of T-cell reconstitution after alpha-beta-depleted transplantation in children. The TCRbeta library was prepared with unique molecular identifiers. Via MiXCR, TCRdb re-called the PCR reads, giving one row per CDR3 protein. Altogether 250,000 or so distinct CDR3 sequences are present, roughly 25% being singletons, with the ten largest covering 4% to 5.5%. This material consisted of PBMCs, mostly from graft donor cells, taken 360 days after TCRalphabeta/CD19-depleted stem cell transplant. The receptors come from a female patient aged 2 to 10 who had a stem cell transplant for congenital amegakaryocytic thrombocytopenia, so the T cells may come from the graft donor.

The chain carries TRBV7-6 and TRBJ1-1; 9 bases map to TRBD1. The germline V gene encodes CDR1 SGHVS and CDR2 FNYEAQ. This CDR3 comprises 15 residues. J was trimmed by 3 bases and V by 5 bases; bases with no gene match: 7. This CDR3 reads CASSRTGARYTEAFF. CDR3 nucleotide sequence: TGTGCCAGCAGCCGGACAGGGGCTAGGTACACTGAAGCTTTCTTT.

In regard to this clonotype: One end of the junction fails to match germline, which may point to a read error. This chain joins TRBV30 and TRBJ1-3; D unclear. Germline CDR1 reads GTSNPN; CDR2 reads SVGIG (reference sequence). This CDR3 is built from 12 residues. Here the CDR3 reads CAWGVSGNTIYF. The DNA of the CDR3 is TGTGCCTGGGGTGTCTCTGGAAACACCATATATTTT.

This chain connects TRBV5-1 to TRBJ2-3; the D is unclear. Trimming cost V 3 bases and J 1 base, with 6 bases left between them. Germline CDR1 SGHRS, CDR2 YFSETQ. The CDR3 length is 13 residues. The CDR3: CASSSQGTDTQYF. DNA of the CDR3: TGCGCCAGCAGCTCCCAAGGCACAGATACGCAGTATTTT.

This clonotype was recorded a few times. The V gene is TRBV12-3 or TRBV12-4, the J gene TRBJ2-3, with TRBD2 matching 8 bases. V dropped 7 bases and J dropped 8; count of bases not matched to a gene: 5. The CDR3 has 12 amino acids. CDR3 bases: TGTGCCAGCACCCGGGGGGGAGGTACGCAGTATTTT. Amino acid sequence: CASTRGGGTQYF.

The chain carries TRBV10-3 and TRBJ2-7; unclear D gene. CDR3 size: 13 residues. V lost 7 bases and J lost 4, with 14 bases in between. In germline, CDR1 is ENHRY, CDR2 SYGVKD. In DNA, the CDR3 is TGTGCCATCACCCCATCTCGCTCGTACGAGCAGTACTTC. Translation: CAITPSRSYEQYF.

To note about this clonotype: The junction departs from germline at one end; a sequencing error may be responsible. V usage is TRBV6-1 and J usage is TRBJ2-3; 9 bases align to TRBD2. The germline V gene encodes CDR1 MNHNS and CDR2 SASEGT. This CDR3 is built from 15 residues. CDR3 in DNA: TGTGCCAGCAGTCGAAGCGGGACTAGCATAGATACGCAGTATTTT. Translated, it gives CASSRSGTSIDTQYF.

This chain links TRBV3-1 with TRBJ2-1; tentative D call: TRBD1 (5 bases). Looked up from germline, CDR1 is LGHDT and CDR2 is YNNKEL (reference sequence). The ends were cut back, 2 bases at V and 4 bases at J, with 9 bases in the middle. This CDR3 is built from 14 residues. The CDR3 spells CASSQKGVYNEQFF. The CDR3 DNA reads as TGTGCCAGCAGCCAAAAAGGGGTGTACAATGAGCAGTTCTTC.

This chain uses TRBV29-1 with TRBJ2-1; 7 bases align to TRBD2. The germline V gene has CDR1 SQVTM and CDR2 ANQGSEA. This CDR3 region has 11 residues. Unmatched junction bases numbered 6, after V lost 7 bases and J lost 9 bases. The CDR3 spells CSAGLVAEQFF. In DNA form, the CDR3 reads TGCAGCGCTGGACTAGTTGCTGAGCAGTTCTTC.

This clonotype was seen only once. At one of its ends the junction is not consistent with the germline gene, which may arise from a read error. The gene calls are TRBV12-3 or TRBV12-4 and TRBJ1-1, with D possibly matching TRBD1 (6 bases). CDR3 length: 15 residues. The DNA of the CDR3 is TGTGCCAACAGTCCGGGACGGGGGGCGCGTACTGAAGCTTTCTTT. Amino acids: CANSPGRGARTEAFF.

The V call is TRBV2, the J call TRBJ1-2; TRBD1 is a possible D gene (6 bases). The germline V and J ends were trimmed by 4 bases and 0 bases, with 15 bases remaining between them. The CDR3 contains 16 residues. CDR1 is SNHLY and CDR2 is FYNNEI in the germline V gene. CDR3 residues: CASSGSDSLANYGYTF. CDR3 bases: TGTGCCAGCAGTGGATCGGACAGCCTAGCTAACTATGGCTACACCTTC.

This clonotype has only one observation. The CDR3 here is CSAQTPHGADSYEQYF. The CDR3 DNA sequence: TGCAGTGCTCAAACCCCTCATGGTGCGGACTCCTACGAGCAGTACTTC. The chain links TRBV20-1 to TRBJ2-7, with D hard to call. This CDR3 comprises 16 residues. In germline, CDR1 is DFQATT, CDR2 SNEGSKA (reference sequence). V lost 5 bases, J lost 0 bases, and 20 bases lay in between.

This clonotype has a handful of counts. J is TRBJ2-7 and V is TRBV10-2, with a possible D match to TRBD1 (5 bases). This CDR3 region has 10 residues. CDR1 WSHSY and CDR2 SAAADI come from the germline V gene. V lost 9 bases to trimming and J lost 7 bases, with 10 bases between them. The CDR3 DNA is TGCGCCAGAAATCAGGGAGAGCAGTACTTC. Its protein is CARNQGEQYF.

This clonotype was picked up a small number of times. V and J are TRBV20-1 and TRBJ2-3; D possibly corresponds to TRBD2 (5 bases). This CDR3 has 15 residues. The germline CDR1 and CDR2 sequences are DFQATT and SNEGSKA (reference sequence). V lost 1 base and J lost 0, with 11 bases in between. The CDR3, as DNA: TGCAGTGCTAGAGTTGAGGGAACTAGCACAGATACGCAGTATTTT. It specifies CSARVEGTSTDTQYF.

The genes are TRBV5-1 and TRBJ1-1; D perhaps matches TRBD1 (5 bases). The CDR3 length is 15 residues. In germline, CDR1 is SGHRS, CDR2 YFSETQ. V gave up 1 base and J gave up 3 bases, with 13 bases separating them. CDR3 protein: CASSLIGKGDTEAFF. Written as DNA, the CDR3 is TGCGCCAGCAGCTTGATTGGGAAAGGGGACACTGAAGCTTTCTTT.

This clonotype has just a few counts. V is TRBV20-1 and J is TRBJ2-1, with a tentative D call TRBD2 (6 bases). CDR1 is DFQATT, CDR2 SNEGSKA, per germline (reference sequence). Trimming left V 6 bases short and J 7 bases short, with 13 bases between. The CDR3 length is 12 residues. CDR3 sequence: CSAWRDRNEQFF. For the CDR3, the DNA is TGCAGTGCATGGCGGGACCGAAATGAGCAGTTCTTC.

The chain links TRBV2 to TRBJ2-7; D is ambiguous. The germline gives CDR1 SNHLY, CDR2 FYNNEI. Trimming took off 8 bases at V and 2 bases at J, with 10 bases between the two ends. The CDR3 consists of 12 residues. The CDR3: CASDQKPYEQYF. In DNA form, the CDR3 reads TGTGCCAGCGACCAGAAACCCTACGAGCAGTACTTC. Variable domain in full (rest from reference TRBV2 and TRBJ2-7): EPEVTQTPSHQVTQMGQEVILRCVPISNHLYFYWYRQILGQKVEFLVSFYNNEISEKSEIFDDQFSVERPDGSNFTLKIRSTKLEDSAMYFCASDQKPYEQYFGPGTRLTVT.

J is TRBJ2-5 and V is TRBV20-1; 11 nucleotides line up with TRBD2. Trimming cost V 3 bases and J 2 bases; bases outside gene matches: 8. Germline CDR1 and CDR2: DFQATT and SNEGSKA (reference sequence). The CDR3 is made up of 16 amino acids. CDR3 amino acids: CSASTLAGGTQETQYF. For the CDR3, the DNA is TGCAGTGCTAGTACCCTAGCGGGGGGAACACAAGAGACCCAGTACTTC.

The genes are TRBV2 and TRBJ2-1; D perhaps matches TRBD2 (5 bases). Trimming removed 3 bases at V and 8 bases at J, with 8 bases between. The CDR3 covers 12 residues. From germline, CDR1 is SNHLY and CDR2 FYNNEI. The CDR3 coding sequence is TGTGCCAGCAGTGATGGACTGGATGAGCAGTTCTTC. Protein: CASSDGLDEQFF.

Of note for this clonotype: This CDR3 is missing its conserved last phenylalanine or tryptophan, likely due to a read error. The chain employs TRBV20-1 and TRBJ2-7, with D perhaps given as TRBD1 or TRBD2 (5 bases each). Germline CDR1 and CDR2: DFQATT and SNEGSKA (reference sequence). This CDR3 is 12 amino acids long. V lost 3 bases, J lost 6 bases, and 12 bases lay in between. The CDR3 coding sequence is TGCAGTGCTAGGCGGGCAGGGACCGAGCAGTACTAC. Translating gives CSARRAGTEQYY.

CDR3 bases: TGTGCCAGCAGCTTACAGGGATACACAGATACGCAGTATTTT. This gives the protein CASSLQGYTDTQYF. The chain employs TRBV7-9 and TRBJ2-3; D perhaps matches TRBD1 (5 bases). This CDR3 comprises 14 residues. Germline V lookup: CDR1 SEHNR, CDR2 FQNEAQ (reference sequence). Deletions cut 2 bases from V and 2 bases from J, with 8 bases between.